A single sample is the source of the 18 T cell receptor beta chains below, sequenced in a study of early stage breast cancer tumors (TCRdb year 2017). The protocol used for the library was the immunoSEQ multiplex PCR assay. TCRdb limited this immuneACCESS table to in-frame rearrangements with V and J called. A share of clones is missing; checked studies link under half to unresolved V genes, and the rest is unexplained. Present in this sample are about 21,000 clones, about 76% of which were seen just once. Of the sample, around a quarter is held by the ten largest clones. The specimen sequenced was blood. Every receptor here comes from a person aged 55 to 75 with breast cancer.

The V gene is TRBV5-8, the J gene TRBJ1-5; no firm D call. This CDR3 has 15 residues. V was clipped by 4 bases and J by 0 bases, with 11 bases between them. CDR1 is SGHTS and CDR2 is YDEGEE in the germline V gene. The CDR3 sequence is CASSPGDYSNQPQHF. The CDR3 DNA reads TGTGCCAGCAGCCCGGGCGATTATAGCAATCAGCCCCAGCATTTT.

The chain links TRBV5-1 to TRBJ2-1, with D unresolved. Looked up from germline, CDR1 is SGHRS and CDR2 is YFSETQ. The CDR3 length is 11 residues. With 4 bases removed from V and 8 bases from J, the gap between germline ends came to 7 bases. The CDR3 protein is CASSSSHEQFF. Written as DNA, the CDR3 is TGCGCCAGCAGCAGCTCCCATGAGCAGTTCTTC.

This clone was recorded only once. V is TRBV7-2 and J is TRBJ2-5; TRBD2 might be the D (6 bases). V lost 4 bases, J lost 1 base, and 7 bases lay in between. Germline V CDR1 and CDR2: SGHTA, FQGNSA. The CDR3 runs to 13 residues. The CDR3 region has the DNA TGTGCCAGCAGCTCCGGGAGCCAAGAGACCCAGTACTTC. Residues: CASSSGSQETQYF. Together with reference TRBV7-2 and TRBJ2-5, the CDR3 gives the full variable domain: GAGVSQSPSNKVTEKGKDVELRCDPISGHTALYWYRQSLGQGLEFLIYFQGNSAPDKSGLPSDRFSAERTGGSVSTLTIQRTQQEDSAVYLCASSSGSQETQYFGPGTRLLVL.

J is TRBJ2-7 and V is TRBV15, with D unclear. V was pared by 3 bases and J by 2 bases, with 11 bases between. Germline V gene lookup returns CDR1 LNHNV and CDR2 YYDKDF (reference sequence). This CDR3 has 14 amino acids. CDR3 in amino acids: CATSRDIGPYEQYF. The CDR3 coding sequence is TGTGCCACCAGCAGGGATATTGGGCCCTACGAGCAGTACTTC. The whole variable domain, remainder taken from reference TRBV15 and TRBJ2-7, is DAMVIQNPRYQVTQFGKPVTLSCSQTLNHNVMYWYQQKSSQAPKLLFHYYDKDFNNEADTPDNFQSRRPNTSFCFLDIRSPGLGDTAMYLCATSRDIGPYEQYFGPGTRLTVT.

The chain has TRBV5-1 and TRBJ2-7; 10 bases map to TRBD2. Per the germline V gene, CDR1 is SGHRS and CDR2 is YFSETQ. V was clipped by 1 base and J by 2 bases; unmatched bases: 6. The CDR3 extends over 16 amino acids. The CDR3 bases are TGCGCCAGCAGCTTGTTGCTAGCGGGGGCTGCCTACGAGCAGTACTTC. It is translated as CASSLLLAGAAYEQYF.

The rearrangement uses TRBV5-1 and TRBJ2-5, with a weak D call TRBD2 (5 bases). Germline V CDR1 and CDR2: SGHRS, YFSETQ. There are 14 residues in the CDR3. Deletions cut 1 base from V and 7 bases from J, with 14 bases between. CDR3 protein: CASSLFTQRGTQYF. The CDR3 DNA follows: TGCGCCAGCAGCTTGTTCACACAACGGGGGACCCAGTACTTC.

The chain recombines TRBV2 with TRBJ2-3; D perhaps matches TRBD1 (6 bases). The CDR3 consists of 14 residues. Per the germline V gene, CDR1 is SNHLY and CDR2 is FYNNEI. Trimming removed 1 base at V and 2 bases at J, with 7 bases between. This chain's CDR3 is CASSEGTDTDTQYF. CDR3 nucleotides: TGTGCCAGCAGTGAAGGGACAGACACAGATACGCAGTATTTT.

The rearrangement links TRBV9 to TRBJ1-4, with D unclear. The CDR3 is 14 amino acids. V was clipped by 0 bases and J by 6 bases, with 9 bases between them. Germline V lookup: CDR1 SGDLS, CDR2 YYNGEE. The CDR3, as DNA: TGTGCCAGCAGCGTAGGGAGGGTTGATGAAAAACTGTTTTTT. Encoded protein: CASSVGRVDEKLFF.

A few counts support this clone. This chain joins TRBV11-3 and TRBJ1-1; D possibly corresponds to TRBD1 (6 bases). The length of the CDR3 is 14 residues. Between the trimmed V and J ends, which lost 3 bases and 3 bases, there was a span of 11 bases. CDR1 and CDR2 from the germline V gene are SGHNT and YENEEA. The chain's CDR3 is CASSFSGADTEAFF. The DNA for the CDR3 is TGTGCCAGCAGCTTTTCGGGGGCTGACACTGAAGCTTTCTTT.

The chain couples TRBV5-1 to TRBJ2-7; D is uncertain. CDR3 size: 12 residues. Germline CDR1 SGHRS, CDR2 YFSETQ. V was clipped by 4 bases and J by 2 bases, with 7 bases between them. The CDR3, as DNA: TGCGCCAGCAGCCATGACACCTACGAGCAGTACTTC. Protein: CASSHDTYEQYF.

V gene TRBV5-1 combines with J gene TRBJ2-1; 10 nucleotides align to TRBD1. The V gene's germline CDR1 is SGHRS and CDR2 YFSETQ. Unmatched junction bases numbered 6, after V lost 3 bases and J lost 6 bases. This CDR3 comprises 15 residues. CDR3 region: CASSSRTGGSNEQFF. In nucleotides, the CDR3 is TGCGCCAGCAGCTCACGGACAGGGGGTTCCAATGAGCAGTTCTTC.

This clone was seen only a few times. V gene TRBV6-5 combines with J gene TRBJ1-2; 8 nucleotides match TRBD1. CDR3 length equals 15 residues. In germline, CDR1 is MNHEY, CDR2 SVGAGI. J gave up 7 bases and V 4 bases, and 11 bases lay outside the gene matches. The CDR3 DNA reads TGTGCCAGCAGTTTGACCCATGGACAGGGCGGTGGCTACACCTTC. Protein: CASSLTHGQGGGYTF.

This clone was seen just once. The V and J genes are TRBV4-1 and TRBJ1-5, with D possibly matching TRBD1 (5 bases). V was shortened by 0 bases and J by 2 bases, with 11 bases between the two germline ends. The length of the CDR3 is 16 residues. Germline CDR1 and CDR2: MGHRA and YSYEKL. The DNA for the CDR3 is TGCGCCAGCAGCCAAGATCCCGCCAGGGGCAATCAGCCCCAGCATTTT. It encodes CASSQDPARGNQPQHF.

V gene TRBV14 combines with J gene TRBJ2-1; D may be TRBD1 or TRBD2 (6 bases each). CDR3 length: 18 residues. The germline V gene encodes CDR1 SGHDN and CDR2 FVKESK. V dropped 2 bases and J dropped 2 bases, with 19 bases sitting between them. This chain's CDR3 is CASSQRGSGRGAYNEQFF. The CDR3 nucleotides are TGTGCCAGCAGCCAAAGGGGGTCCGGGAGAGGCGCCTACAATGAGCAGTTCTTC.

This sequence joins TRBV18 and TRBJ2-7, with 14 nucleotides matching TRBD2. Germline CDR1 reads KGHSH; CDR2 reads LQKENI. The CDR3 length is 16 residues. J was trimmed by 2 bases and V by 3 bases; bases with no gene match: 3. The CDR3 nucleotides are TGTGCCAGCTCACCCGGGGGACTAGCGGGAGCCTACGAGCAGTACTTC. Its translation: CASSPGGLAGAYEQYF.

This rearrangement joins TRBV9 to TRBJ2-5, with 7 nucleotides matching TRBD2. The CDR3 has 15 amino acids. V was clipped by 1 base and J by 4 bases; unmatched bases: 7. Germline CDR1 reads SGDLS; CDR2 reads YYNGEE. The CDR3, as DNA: TGTGCCAGCAGCGTATCCGGCGGGGGAATAGAGACCCAGTACTTC. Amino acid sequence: CASSVSGGGIETQYF.

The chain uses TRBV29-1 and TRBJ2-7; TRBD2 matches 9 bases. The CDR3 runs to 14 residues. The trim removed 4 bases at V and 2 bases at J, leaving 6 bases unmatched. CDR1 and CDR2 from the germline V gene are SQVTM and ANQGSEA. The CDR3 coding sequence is TGCAGCGTTGGGTTTTCTAGCGGGGCCTACGAGCAGTACTTC. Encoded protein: CSVGFSSGAYEQYF.

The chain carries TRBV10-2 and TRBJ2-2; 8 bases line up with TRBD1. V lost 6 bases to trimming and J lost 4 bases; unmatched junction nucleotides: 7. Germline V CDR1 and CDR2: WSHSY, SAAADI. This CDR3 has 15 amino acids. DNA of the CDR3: TGCGCCAGCAGGCAGGGGGCTCGAGGCACCGGGGAGCTGTTTTTT. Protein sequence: CASRQGARGTGELFF.